A selection of T cell receptor beta chains follows, all from one sample in a study of control samples from healthy donors and cancer patients. The assay was immunoSEQ multiplex PCR, and TCRdb's table has in-frame clones only and misses some. The table has about 120,000 clones, 87% seen once; the top ten hold over 2.5%. Material for sequencing was blood. All receptors come from a man aged 60 to 75 in good health. The CDR3 runs from the conserved cysteine through the conserved F or W. Each record gives: CDR3 DNA, CDR3 protein, J gene, D gene, clone size, V gene. The D gene is left open where the match is weak. Clone size is not always given. Where it is, it says once, few, many or a class for expanded clones.

CDR3nt: TGTGCCAGTGGGCCGTTGGGACAGGGAAATGAAAAACTGTTTTTT; CDR3aa: CASGPLGQGNEKLFF; j_gene: TRBJ1-4; d_gene: TRBD1; abundance: .; v_gene: TRBV19
CDR3nt: TGTGCCAGCAGCCCCGCCTTGACTAGCGGGGTAAAAGAGACCCAGTACTTC; CDR3aa: CASSPALTSGVKETQYF; j_gene: TRBJ2-5; d_gene: TRBD2; abundance: .; v_gene: TRBV7-9
CDR3nt: TGTGCCAGCAGGAAACGCGGCAGTGGGTATTTCTACGAGCAGTACTTC; CDR3aa: CASRKRGSGYFYEQYF; j_gene: TRBJ2-7; d_gene: .; abundance: .; v_gene: TRBV28
CDR3nt: TGTGCCAGTAGTTTCTGGGAAAACATTCAGTACTTC; CDR3aa: CASSFWENIQYF; j_gene: TRBJ2-4; d_gene: .; abundance: .; v_gene: TRBV19
CDR3nt: TGTGCCAGCAGTATTCAGACTAACTATGGCTACACCTTC; CDR3aa: CASSIQTNYGYTF; j_gene: TRBJ1-2; d_gene: .; abundance: once; v_gene: TRBV2
CDR3nt: TGTGCCAGCAGCCAAAGCGGGACACTCAATCAGCCCCAGCATTTT; CDR3aa: CASSQSGTLNQPQHF; j_gene: TRBJ1-5; d_gene: .; abundance: .; v_gene: TRBV28
CDR3nt: TGCGCCAGCAGCTTGGGGGCAAGATACGACACTGAAGCTTTCTTT; CDR3aa: CASSLGARYDTEAFF; j_gene: TRBJ1-1; d_gene: .; abundance: .; v_gene: TRBV4-1
CDR3nt: TGTGCCAGTAGTATTGACAGGGGCCGATCGATCGGCAAAAACATTCAGTACTTC; CDR3aa: CASSIDRGRSIGKNIQYF; j_gene: TRBJ2-4; d_gene: TRBD1; abundance: once; v_gene: TRBV19
CDR3nt: TGCGCCAGCAGCTTGGCAATAGGACAGGGGGTCTCCGGAGGCTACACCTTC; CDR3aa: CASSLAIGQGVSGGYTF; j_gene: TRBJ1-2; d_gene: TRBD1; abundance: once; v_gene: TRBV5-1
CDR3nt: TGTGCCAGCAAGAGAGAGGGTCCTCAGCCCCAGCATTTT; CDR3aa: CASKREGPQPQHF; j_gene: TRBJ1-5; d_gene: .; abundance: once; v_gene: TRBV2